This TCR beta chain appears in the sequencing data of a study of T cell responses to AZD1222 COVID-19 vaccine. Turning to the study itself: Some second doses came at about 4 weeks and others at about 12 weeks; these were pooled. The study, taken as a whole, reports: Among the donors, most were white British and more were female, and clonal diversity was possibly underestimated.

Some clones are missing from TCRdb's copy, which holds only in-frame ones; the method was immunoSEQ multiplex PCR. The table has 110,000 to 150,000 clones, 85% to 90% seen once. Note on this clone: Antigen specificity is unknown.

Germline CDR1 and CDR2: SQVTM and ANQGSEA. V lost 4 bases and J 4 bases, leaving 15 bases between the germline ends. The CDR3 is 14 amino acids. The chain is built from TRBV29-1 and TRBJ2-3; D is ambiguous. Sequenced here: peripheral blood, sampled on day 0 of AZD1222 vaccination. The source of this sequence is an adult in good health. CDR3 protein: CSVGHTVGADTQYF. The CDR3 bases are TGCAGCGTTGGTCACACCGTTGGGGCAGATACGCAGTATTTT.